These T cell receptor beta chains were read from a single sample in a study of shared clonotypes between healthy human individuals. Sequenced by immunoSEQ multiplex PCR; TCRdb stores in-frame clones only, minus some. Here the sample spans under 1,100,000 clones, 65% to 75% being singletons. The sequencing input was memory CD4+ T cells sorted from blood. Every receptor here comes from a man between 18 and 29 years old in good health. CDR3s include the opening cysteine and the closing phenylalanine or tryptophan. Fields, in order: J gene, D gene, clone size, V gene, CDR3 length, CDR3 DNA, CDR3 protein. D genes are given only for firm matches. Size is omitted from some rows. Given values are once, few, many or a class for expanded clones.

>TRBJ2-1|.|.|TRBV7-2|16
TGTGCCAGCAGCTACTCCGGGAGCATCCCTACAGGAGAGCAGTTCTTC
CASSYSGSIPTGEQFF
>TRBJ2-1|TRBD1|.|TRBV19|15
TGTGCCAGTAGTTTTACAGGGGGAACCTACAATGAGCAGTTCTTC
CASSFTGGTYNEQFF
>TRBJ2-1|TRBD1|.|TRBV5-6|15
TGTGCCAGCAGTCTTACAGGGGGCATTGGCGATGAGCAGTTCTTC
CASSLTGGIGDEQFF
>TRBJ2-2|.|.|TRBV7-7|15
TGTGCTAGCAGCTTGAGGTCAGGGAGTGCCGGGGAGCTGTTTTTT
CASSLRSGSAGELFF
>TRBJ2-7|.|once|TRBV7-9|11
TGTGCCAGCAGCTCACAGGGTGGGTTGTACTTC
CASSSQGGLYF
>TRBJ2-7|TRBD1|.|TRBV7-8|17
TGTGCCAGCAGCCAACCCAAGGGACAGGGGGCGTTCTACGAGCAGTACTTC
CASSQPKGQGAFYEQYF
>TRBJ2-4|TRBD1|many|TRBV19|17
TGTGCCAGTAGTCCCACGACAGGGCTTATAGCCAAAAACATTCAGTACTTC
CASSPTTGLIAKNIQYF
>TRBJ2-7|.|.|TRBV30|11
TGTGCCTGGAGCGGGAATCGCGAGCAGTACTTC
CAWSGNREQYF
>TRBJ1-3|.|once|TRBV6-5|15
TGTGCCAGCAGCAAAGACAGGAGCTCTGGAAACACCATATATTTT
CASSKDRSSGNTIYF
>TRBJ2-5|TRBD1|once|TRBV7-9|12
TGTGCCAGCAGCTCAGGGGGCGAGACCCAGTACTTC
CASSSGGETQYF
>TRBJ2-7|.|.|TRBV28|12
TGTGCCAGCACCATACCCGGGATTGCGCAGTACTTC
CASTIPGIAQYF
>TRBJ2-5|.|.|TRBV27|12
TGTGCCAGCAGGGGAGCGGGAGAGACCCAGTACTTC
CASRGAGETQYF
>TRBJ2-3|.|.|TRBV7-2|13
TGTGCCAGCAGCATCGAGAGAGGGAAGGCGCAGTATTTT
CASSIERGKAQYF
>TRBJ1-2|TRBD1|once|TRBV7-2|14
TGTGCCAGCAGCCGAGACAGGGGGCCGTATGGCTACACCTTC
CASSRDRGPYGYTF
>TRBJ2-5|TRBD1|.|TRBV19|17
TGTGCCAGTAGTATGGGCCTCTCGACAGGGGGCTCGGAGACCCAGTACTTC
CASSMGLSTGGSETQYF
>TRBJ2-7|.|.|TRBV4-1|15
TGCGCCAGCAGCCAAGGCTTGGGGGAATCCTACGAGCAGTACTTC
CASSQGLGESYEQYF
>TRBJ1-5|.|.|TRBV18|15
TGTGCCAGCTCACCGCGCCGGGGTGGCAATCAGCCCCAGCATTTT
CASSPRRGGNQPQHF
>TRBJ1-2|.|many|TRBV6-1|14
TGTGCCAGCAGTGAAGACGTCAGGAGCTATGGCTACACCTTC
CASSEDVRSYGYTF
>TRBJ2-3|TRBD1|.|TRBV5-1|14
TGCGCCAGCAGGCGGACAGGAGTCACAGATACGCAGTATTTT
CASRRTGVTDTQYF
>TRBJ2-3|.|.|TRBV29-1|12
TGCAGCGTGTTCTTCGGCACAGATACGCAGTATTTT
CSVFFGTDTQYF
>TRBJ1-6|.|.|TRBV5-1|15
TGCGCCAGCAGCTCAGATCCGACAGGCAATTCACCCCTCCACTTT
CASSSDPTGNSPLHF
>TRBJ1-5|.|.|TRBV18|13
TGTGCCAGCTCACCGTCCGGAGATCAGCCCCAGCATTTT
CASSPSGDQPQHF
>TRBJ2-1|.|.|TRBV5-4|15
TGTGCCAGCACTCTGAGGGACAAAAACCTCAATGAGCAGTTCTTC
CASTLRDKNLNEQFF
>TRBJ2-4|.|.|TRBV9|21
TGTGCCAGCACCGAGCGACTGGGGGTCTGGACCGCTCGCTTTGCCAAAAACATTCAGTACTTC
CASTERLGVWTARFAKNIQYF
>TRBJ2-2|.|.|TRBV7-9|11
TGTGCCAGCAGCTTTACGGGGGAGCTGTTTTTT
CASSFTGELFF
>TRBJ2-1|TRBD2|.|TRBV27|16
TGTGCCAGCAGTTTCTCAGGACTAGCGGGGGGCCATGAGCAGTTCTTC
CASSFSGLAGGHEQFF
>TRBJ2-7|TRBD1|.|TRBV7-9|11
TGTGCCAGCAGCCTTCTAGACAGGGCGCACTTC
CASSLLDRAHF
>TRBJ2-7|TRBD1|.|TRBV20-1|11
TGCAGTGCCGACAGGGGCTACGAGCAGTACTTC
CSADRGYEQYF
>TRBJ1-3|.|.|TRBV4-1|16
TGCGCCAGCAGCCAAGGTTTCACAGCCTCTGGAAACACCATATATTTT
CASSQGFTASGNTIYF
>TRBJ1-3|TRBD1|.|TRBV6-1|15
TGTGCCAGCGGACGACAGGGGGCAGCAGGAAACACCATATATTTT
CASGRQGAAGNTIYF